What follows is one T cell receptor (beta chain) and its context. CDR1 is MNHNS and CDR2 is SASEGT in the germline V gene. This CDR3 has 16 residues. V was trimmed by 3 bases and J by 5 bases, leaving 20 bases between them. Assay used: immunoSEQ multiplex PCR; TCRdb lists only in-frame clones, some missing. The sample gives roughly 460,000 clones, approximately 90% of which show up once; 0.8% to 0.9% is in the top ten. The data were taken from a study of blood T cell repertoires in COVID-19. Sequences were obtained from peripheral blood. The chain uses TRBV6-1 and TRBJ2-7, with a tentative D call TRBD1 (6 bases). The clonotype originates from a man aged 18 to 30 with COVID-19, enrolled during active disease. The CDR3 DNA reads as TGTGCCAGCAGTGACGCACACAGGGTAATGGACCACGAGCAGTACTTC. Protein sequence: CASSDAHRVMDHEQYF.